This T cell receptor beta chain was identified during a study of OX40 agonist ivuxolimab in advanced cancers. General notes on the study: Ivuxolimab, which targeted the costimulatory receptor OX40 (CD134), was an agonistic, fully human IgG2 monoclonal antibody. The purpose of peripheral TCRbeta sequencing was to test whether ivuxolimab changed TCR sequence diversity and led to clonal T-cell expansion. Intravenous ivuxolimab was administered to patients every 2 weeks at six dose levels: 0.01, 0.1, 0.3, 1.5, 3 and 10 mg/kg. Partial responses occurred in three dose-escalation patients: two with cutaneous melanoma and one with hepatocellular carcinoma. Of the 50 to 55 patients in dose escalation, some 20 had hepatocellular carcinoma, about 15 had melanoma, 9 had renal cell carcinoma and 9 had head and neck cancer. The dose-escalation cohort was roughly 83% male with a mean age of approximately 60 years, ranging from about 23 to 85. The paper covers the monotherapy dose-escalation part of the phase I ivuxolimab trial, which included N ≈ 54 patients. Patients were allowed to have had prior anti-PD-1, anti-PD-L1 or anti-CTLA-4 therapy, and 40% of the dose-escalation patients had previously received checkpoint inhibitors. Broad study findings and their caveats: In the 0.1-3.0 mg/kg groups, partial responders were among the patients with the lowest normalized peripheral clonal expansion, particularly in CD8+ T cells. At doses of 0.1 to 3.0 mg/kg, clonal expansion of both CD4+ and CD8+ T cells in blood was seen between baseline and week 6. After ivuxolimab, more expanded clones were found on average in CD8+ T cells than in CD4+ T cells. Low levels of normalized T-cell clonal expansion were also seen in some patients who did not respond. Antigen specificity was not determined for the clonally expanded peripheral T cells.

Measured from the cysteine to the phenylalanine, the CDR3 is 13 residues long. The only DNA kept is the CDR3, 39 bases in frame from the first base. CDR1 and CDR2 are drawn from the germline V gene: SGHTA, FQGTGA. The V and J ends are trimmed by 2 bases and 7 bases, leaving 9 bases between them. Patients with a history of autoimmune disease or receiving systemic immunosuppression were excluded from the trial. Peripheral blood for TCR sequencing was collected from all dose cohorts at baseline, on cycle 4 day 1, and on cycle 7 day 1. The samples were taken from a phase I, first-in-human, multicenter, open-label dose-escalation trial of ivuxolimab. Adults with locally advanced or metastatic head and neck squamous cell, hepatocellular, melanoma or renal cell carcinoma were enrolled in the trial. Before TCR sequencing, CD4+ T cells and CD8+ T cells were sorted from peripheral blood as separate populations.

To sequence the TCRbeta CDR3 region, genomic DNA was isolated from the sorted cells. The immunoSEQ Assay was used for sequencing of TCRbeta CDR3 regions. TCRdb provides this immuneACCESS table in a form limited to in-frame rearrangements. Some clones are lacking; in checked studies, under half of them reflect an unresolved V gene, and why the rest are absent is not known. Present in this sample are around 39,000 clones, around 85% of which were seen just once. 11% of the sample is held by the ten biggest clonotypes. To note about this clone: Its antigen specificity is not known. Base qualities are not provided; no much larger clone lies one nucleotide away.

The sequence joins TRBV7-3 to TRBJ2-1, and perhaps TRBD2 as D gene, on 6 matching bases. The sample consisted of CD4+ or CD8+ T cells sorted from blood, taken in a trial of the OX40 agonist ivuxolimab. The clonotype was recovered from an adult with an advanced solid tumor such as melanoma, head and neck, liver or kidney cancer. For the CDR3, the sequence is CASSLGAGNEQFF. The nucleotides are TGTGCCAGCAGCTTAGGAGCGGGTAATGAGCAGTTCTTC.